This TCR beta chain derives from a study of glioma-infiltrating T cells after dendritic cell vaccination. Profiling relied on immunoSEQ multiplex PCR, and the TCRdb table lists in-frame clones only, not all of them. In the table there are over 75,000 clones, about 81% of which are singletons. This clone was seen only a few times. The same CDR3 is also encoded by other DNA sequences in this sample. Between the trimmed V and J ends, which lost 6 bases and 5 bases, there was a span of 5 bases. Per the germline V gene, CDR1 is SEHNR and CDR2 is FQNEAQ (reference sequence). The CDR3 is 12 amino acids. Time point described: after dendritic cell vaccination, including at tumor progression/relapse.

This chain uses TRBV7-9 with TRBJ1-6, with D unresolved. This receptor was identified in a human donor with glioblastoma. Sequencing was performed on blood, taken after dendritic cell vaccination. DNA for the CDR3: TGTGCCAGCAGTTTTAATAATTCACCCCTCCACTTT. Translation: CASSFNNSPLHF.